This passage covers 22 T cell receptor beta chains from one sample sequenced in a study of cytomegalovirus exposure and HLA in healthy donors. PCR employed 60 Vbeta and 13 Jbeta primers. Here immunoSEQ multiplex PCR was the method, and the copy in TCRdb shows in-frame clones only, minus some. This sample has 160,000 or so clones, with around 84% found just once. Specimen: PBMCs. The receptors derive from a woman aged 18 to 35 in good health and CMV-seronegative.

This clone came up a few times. In DNA, the CDR3 is TGTGCCAGCACCCCGACGTGGGCAACTGAAGCTTTCTTT. It encodes CASTPTWATEAFF. The V and J genes are TRBV6-5 and TRBJ1-1; D not resolved. V lost 7 bases, J lost 5 bases, and 14 bases lay in between. Germline-derived CDR1 and CDR2 are MNHEY and SVGAGI. The CDR3 is 13 residues long.

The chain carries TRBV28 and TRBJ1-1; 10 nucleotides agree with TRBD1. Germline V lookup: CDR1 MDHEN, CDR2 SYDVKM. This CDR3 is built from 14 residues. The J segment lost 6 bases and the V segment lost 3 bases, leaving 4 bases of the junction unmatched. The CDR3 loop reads CASSFGTGVPEAFF. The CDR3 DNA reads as TGTGCCAGCAGTTTCGGGACAGGGGTTCCTGAAGCTTTCTTT.

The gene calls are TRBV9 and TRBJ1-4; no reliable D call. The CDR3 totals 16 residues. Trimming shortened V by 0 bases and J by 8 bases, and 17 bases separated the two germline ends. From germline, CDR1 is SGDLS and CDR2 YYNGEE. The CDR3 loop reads CASSVEARRGNEKLFF. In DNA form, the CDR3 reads TGTGCCAGCAGCGTAGAAGCCCGCCGAGGGAACGAAAAACTGTTTTTT. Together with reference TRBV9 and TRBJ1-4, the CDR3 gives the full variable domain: DSGVTQTPKHLITATGQRVTLRCSPRSGDLSVYWYQQSLDQGLQFLIQYYNGEERAKGNILERFSAQQFPDLHSELNLSSLELGDSALYFCASSVEARRGNEKLFFGSGTQLSVL.

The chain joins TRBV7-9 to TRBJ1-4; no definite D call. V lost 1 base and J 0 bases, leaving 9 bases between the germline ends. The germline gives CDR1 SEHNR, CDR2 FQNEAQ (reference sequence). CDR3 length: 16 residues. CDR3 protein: CASSLVWRTTNEKLFF. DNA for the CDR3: TGTGCCAGCAGCTTAGTTTGGAGAACAACTAATGAAAAACTGTTTTTT.

CDR3 sequence (DNA): TGTGCCAGCAGCCAAGGGGGGGGGCTCTACGAGCAGTACTTC. Protein product: CASSQGGGLYEQYF. This rearrangement joins TRBV4-2 to TRBJ2-7; a possible D gene is TRBD2 (7 bases). There are 14 residues in the CDR3. Trimming removed 1 base at V and 3 bases at J, with 10 bases between. Germline assignment: CDR1 LGHNA and CDR2 YNFKEQ.

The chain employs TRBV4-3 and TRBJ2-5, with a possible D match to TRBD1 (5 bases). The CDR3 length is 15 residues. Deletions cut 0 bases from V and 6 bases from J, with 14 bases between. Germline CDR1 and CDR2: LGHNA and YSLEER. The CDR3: CASSQDRLGAKTQYF. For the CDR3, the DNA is TGCGCCAGCAGCCAAGATCGGCTAGGGGCGAAGACCCAGTACTTC.

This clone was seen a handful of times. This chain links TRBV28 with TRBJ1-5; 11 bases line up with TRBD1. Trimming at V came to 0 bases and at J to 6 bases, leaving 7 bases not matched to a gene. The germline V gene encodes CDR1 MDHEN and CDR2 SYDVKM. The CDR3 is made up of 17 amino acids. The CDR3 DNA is TGTGCCAGCAGTTTATGGCTGGGACAGGGGGAGGTTCAGCCCCAGCATTTT. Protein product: CASSLWLGQGEVQPQHF.

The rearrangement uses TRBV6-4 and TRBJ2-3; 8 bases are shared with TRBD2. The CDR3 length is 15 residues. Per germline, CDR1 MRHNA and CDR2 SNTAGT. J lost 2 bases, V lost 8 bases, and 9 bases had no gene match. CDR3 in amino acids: CASGETGGSTDTQYF. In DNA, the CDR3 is TGTGCCAGCGGCGAGACGGGGGGGTCCACAGATACGCAGTATTTT.

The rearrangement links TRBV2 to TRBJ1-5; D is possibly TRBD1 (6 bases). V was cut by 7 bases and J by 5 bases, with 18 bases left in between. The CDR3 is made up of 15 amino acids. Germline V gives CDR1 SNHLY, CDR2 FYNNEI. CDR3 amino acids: CASTPGGGPDQPQHF. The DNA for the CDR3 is TGTGCCAGCACCCCGGGAGGGGGGCCCGATCAGCCCCAGCATTTT.

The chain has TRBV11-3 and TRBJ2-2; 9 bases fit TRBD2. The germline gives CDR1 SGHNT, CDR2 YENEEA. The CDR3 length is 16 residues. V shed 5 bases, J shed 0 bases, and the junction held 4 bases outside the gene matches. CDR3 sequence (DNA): TGTGCCAGCAGCCCGACTAGCGGCCCGAACACCGGGGAGCTGTTTTTT. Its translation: CASSPTSGPNTGELFF. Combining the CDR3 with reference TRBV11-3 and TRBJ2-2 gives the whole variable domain EAGVVQSPRYKIIEKKQPVAFWCNPISGHNTLYWYLQNLGQGPELLIRYENEEAVDDSQLPKDRFSAERLKGVDSTLKIQPAELGDSAVYLCASSPTSGPNTGELFFGEGSRLTVL.

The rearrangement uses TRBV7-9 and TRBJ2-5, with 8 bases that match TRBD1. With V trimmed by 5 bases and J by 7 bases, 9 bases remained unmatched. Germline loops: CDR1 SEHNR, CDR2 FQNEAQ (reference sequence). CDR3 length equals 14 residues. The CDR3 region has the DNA TGTGCCAGCAGCCGGACAGGGCGTAGAGGGACCCAGTACTTC. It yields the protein CASSRTGRRGTQYF.

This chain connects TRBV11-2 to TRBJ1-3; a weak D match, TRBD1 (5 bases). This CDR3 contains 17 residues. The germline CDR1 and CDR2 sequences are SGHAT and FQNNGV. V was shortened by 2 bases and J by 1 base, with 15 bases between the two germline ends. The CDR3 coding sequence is TGTGCCAGCAGCTTACCCCGGGGGGGGTTATCTGGAAACACCATATATTTT. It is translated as CASSLPRGGLSGNTIYF.

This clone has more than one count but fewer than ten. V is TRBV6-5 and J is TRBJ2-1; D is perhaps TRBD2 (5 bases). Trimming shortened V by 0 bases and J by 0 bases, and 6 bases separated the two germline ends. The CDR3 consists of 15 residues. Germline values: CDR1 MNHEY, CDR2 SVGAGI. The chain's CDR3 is CASSYSLASYNEQFF. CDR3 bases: TGTGCCAGCAGTTACTCGCTAGCCTCCTACAATGAGCAGTTCTTC.

CDR3 amino acids: CSVESTRGTGELFF. In DNA, the CDR3 is TGCAGCGTTGAAAGTACCCGCGGTACCGGGGAGCTGTTTTTT. The chain uses TRBV29-1 and TRBJ2-2; D ambiguous. The CDR3 runs to 14 residues. The germline gives CDR1 SQVTM, CDR2 ANQGSEA. Trimming removed 2 bases from V and 5 bases from J, with 12 bases in between.

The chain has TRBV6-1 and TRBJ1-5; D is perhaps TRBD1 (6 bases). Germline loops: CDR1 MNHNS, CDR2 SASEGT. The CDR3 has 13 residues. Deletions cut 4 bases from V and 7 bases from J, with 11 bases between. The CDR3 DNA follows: TGTGCCAGCAGTGTGGGGGCGTACCAGCCCCAGCATTTT. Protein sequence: CASSVGAYQPQHF.

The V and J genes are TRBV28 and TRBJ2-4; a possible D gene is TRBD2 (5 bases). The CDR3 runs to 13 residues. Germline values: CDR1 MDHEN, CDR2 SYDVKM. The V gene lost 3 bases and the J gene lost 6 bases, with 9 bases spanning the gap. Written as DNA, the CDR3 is TGTGCCAGCAGTTTGGACTTGCGAAACATTCAGTACTTC. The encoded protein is CASSLDLRNIQYF.

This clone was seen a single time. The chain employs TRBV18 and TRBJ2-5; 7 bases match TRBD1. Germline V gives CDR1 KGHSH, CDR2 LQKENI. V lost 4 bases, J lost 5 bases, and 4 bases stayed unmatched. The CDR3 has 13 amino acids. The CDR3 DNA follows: TGTGCCAGCTCACGACAGGGATCCGAGACCCAGTACTTC. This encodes CASSRQGSETQYF. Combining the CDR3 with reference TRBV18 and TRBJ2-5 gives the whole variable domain NAGVMQNPRHLVRRRGQEARLRCSPMKGHSHVYWYRQLPEEGLKFMVYLQKENIIDESGMPKERFSAEFPKEGPSILRIQQVVRGDSAAYFCASSRQGSETQYFGPGTRLLVL.

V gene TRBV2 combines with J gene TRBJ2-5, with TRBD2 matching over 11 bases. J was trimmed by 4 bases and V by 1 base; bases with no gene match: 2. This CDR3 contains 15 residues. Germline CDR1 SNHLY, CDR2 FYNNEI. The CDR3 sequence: CASSEVAGGPETQYF. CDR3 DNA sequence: TGTGCCAGCAGTGAAGTAGCGGGGGGGCCAGAGACCCAGTACTTC.

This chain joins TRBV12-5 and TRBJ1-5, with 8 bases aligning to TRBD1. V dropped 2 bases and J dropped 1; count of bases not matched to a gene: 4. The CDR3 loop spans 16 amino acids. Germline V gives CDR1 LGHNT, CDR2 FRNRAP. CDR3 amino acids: CASGLTTGASNQPQHF. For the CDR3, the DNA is TGTGCTAGTGGTTTGACGACAGGGGCGAGCAATCAGCCCCAGCATTTT. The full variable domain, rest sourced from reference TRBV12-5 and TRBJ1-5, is DARVTQTPRHKVTEMGQEVTMRCQPILGHNTVFWYRQTMMQGLELLAYFRNRAPLDDSGMPKDRFSAEMPDATLATLKIQPSEPRDSAVYFCASGLTTGASNQPQHFGDGTRLSIL.

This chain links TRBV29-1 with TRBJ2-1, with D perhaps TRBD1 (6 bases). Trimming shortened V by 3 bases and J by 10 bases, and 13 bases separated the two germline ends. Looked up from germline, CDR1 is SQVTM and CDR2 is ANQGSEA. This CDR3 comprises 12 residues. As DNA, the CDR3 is TGCAGCGTTGACGCAGGGGCCAGCGAGCAGTTCTTC. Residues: CSVDAGASEQFF.

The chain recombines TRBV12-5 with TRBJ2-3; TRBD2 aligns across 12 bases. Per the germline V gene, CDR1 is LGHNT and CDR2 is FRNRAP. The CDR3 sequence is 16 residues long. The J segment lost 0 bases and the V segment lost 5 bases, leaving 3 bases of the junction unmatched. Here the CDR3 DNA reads TGTGCTAGTGGTCTCGGACTAGCGGGGAGCACAGATACGCAGTATTTT. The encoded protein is CASGLGLAGSTDTQYF.

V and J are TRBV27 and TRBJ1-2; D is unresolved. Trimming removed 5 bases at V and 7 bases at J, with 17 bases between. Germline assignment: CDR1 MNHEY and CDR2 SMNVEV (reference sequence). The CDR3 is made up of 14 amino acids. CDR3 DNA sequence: TGTGCCAGCAGTCCACAGCAGACGATGAGTGGCTACACCTTC. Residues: CASSPQQTMSGYTF.